The 25 T cell receptor beta chains given below trace back to one sample, sequenced in a study of T cell responses to AZD1222 COVID-19 vaccine. The assay was immunoSEQ multiplex PCR, and TCRdb's table has in-frame clones only and misses some. Found here are roughly 70,000 clones, more than 70% of them singletons; the top ten hold around 4.9%. Here the sequenced sample was peripheral blood, taken 28 days after the second dose of the MenACWY control vaccine. These receptors all come from an adult who received the MenACWY meningococcal vaccine as a control.

The chain joins TRBV6-5 to TRBJ1-5; the D gene is possibly TRBD1 (6 bases). This CDR3 is built from 13 residues. V dropped 8 bases and J dropped 4 bases, with 12 bases sitting between them. Germline V gives CDR1 MNHEY, CDR2 SVGAGI. The CDR3 loop reads CASRGGVNQPQHF. The CDR3 nucleotides are TGTGCCAGCCGGGGGGGCGTGAATCAGCCCCAGCATTTT.

The CDR3 region is CASRDRDGTEAFF. The DNA of the CDR3 is TGTGCCAGCAGAGACAGGGATGGCACTGAAGCTTTCTTT. V gene TRBV6-5 combines with J gene TRBJ1-1; the match to TRBD1 covers 7 bases. Losses at the gene ends were 6 bases for V and 4 bases for J; bases not matched to a gene: 5. Germline CDR1 MNHEY, CDR2 SVGAGI. The length of the CDR3 is 13 residues.

The chain joins TRBV19 to TRBJ1-5, with 9 bases aligning to TRBD1. This CDR3 contains 15 residues. V gave up 2 bases and J gave up 4 bases; unmatched junction bases: 3. Germline V gene sequence: CDR1 LNHDA, CDR2 SQIVND (reference sequence). The CDR3 protein is CASSIRTGANQPQHF. The CDR3 nucleotides read TGTGCCAGTAGTATAAGGACAGGGGCTAATCAGCCCCAGCATTTT.

V usage is TRBV23-1 and J usage is TRBJ2-7; TRBD1 agrees at 9 bases. Being an ORF, TRBV23-1 has a function that is uncertain. This CDR3 is 16 amino acids long. Unmatched junction bases numbered 10, after V lost 3 bases and J lost 4 bases. CDR3 in amino acids: CASSHLRDREEYEQYF. CDR3 bases: TGCGCCAGCAGTCACCTCCGGGACAGGGAGGAATACGAGCAGTACTTC.

The chain employs TRBV7-2 and TRBJ1-2; D remains unclear. Germline CDR1 SGHTA, CDR2 FQGNSA. This CDR3 has 12 amino acids. V lost 5 bases and J lost 3, with 7 bases in between. CDR3 in DNA: TGTGCCAGCAGCGCGTATTACTATGGCTACACCTTC. Protein sequence: CASSAYYYGYTF. Combining the CDR3 with reference TRBV7-2 and TRBJ1-2 gives the whole variable domain GAGVSQSPSNKVTEKGKDVELRCDPISGHTALYWYRQSLGQGLEFLIYFQGNSAPDKSGLPSDRFSAERTGGSVSTLTIQRTQQEDSAVYLCASSAYYYGYTFGSGTRLTVV.

V is TRBV7-2 and J is TRBJ1-3, with D perhaps TRBD1 (5 bases). The length of the CDR3 is 14 residues. V was shortened by 4 bases and J by 0 bases, with 7 bases between the two germline ends. Germline-derived CDR1 and CDR2 are SGHTA and FQGNSA. The CDR3 DNA sequence: TGTGCCAGCAGCTGGGGGATCTCTGGAAACACCATATATTTT. This codes for CASSWGISGNTIYF.

This chain joins TRBV7-2 and TRBJ2-7, with 10 bases lining up with TRBD2. Germline-derived CDR1 and CDR2 are SGHTA and FQGNSA. J gave up 5 bases and V 2 bases, and 9 bases lay outside the gene matches. The CDR3 has 16 residues. The CDR3 sequence: CASSLIFRTSGHEQYF. Here the CDR3 DNA reads TGTGCCAGCAGCTTAATATTCCGGACTAGCGGCCACGAGCAGTACTTC.

The chain carries TRBV3-1 (or the pseudogene TRBV3-2) and TRBJ1-2; a possible D gene is TRBD1 (6 bases). The CDR3 has 14 amino acids. Germline CDR1 LGHDT, CDR2 YNNKEL (reference sequence). Trimming removed 0 bases at V and 6 bases at J, with 11 bases between. This chain's CDR3 is CASSQDSGVDGYTF. CDR3 DNA sequence: TGTGCCAGCAGCCAAGATTCAGGGGTGGATGGCTACACCTTC.

The rearrangement links TRBV6-2 or TRBV6-3 to TRBJ2-2, with 12 bases aligning to TRBD2. The length of the CDR3 is 16 residues. Germline CDR1 MNHEY, CDR2 SVGEGT. V lost 5 bases and J lost 4; bases outside the gene matches: 5. CDR3 region: CASSPPSGRATGELFF. The CDR3 DNA sequence: TGTGCCAGCAGTCCGCCTAGCGGGAGGGCCACCGGGGAGCTGTTTTTT.

The chain recombines TRBV5-1 with TRBJ1-2, with D maybe TRBD1 (5 bases). Trimming removed 0 bases from V and 7 bases from J, with 7 bases in between. The CDR3 contains 12 residues. The germline V gene has CDR1 SGHRS and CDR2 YFSETQ. CDR3 in DNA: TGCGCCAGCAGCTTGGCGGGGACTGGCTACACCTTC. Protein sequence: CASSLAGTGYTF.

The gene calls are TRBV2 and TRBJ2-2; D is unclear. The V gene lost 0 bases and the J gene lost 4 bases, with 9 bases spanning the gap. The CDR3 loop spans 15 amino acids. CDR1 is SNHLY and CDR2 is FYNNEI in the germline V gene. DNA of the CDR3: TGTGCCAGCAGTGAAGCGCTTCAAGCCACCGGGGAGCTGTTTTTT. Its translation: CASSEALQATGELFF.

This sequence joins TRBV2 and TRBJ2-5; 10 positions match TRBD1. Germline V gene data show CDR1 as SNHLY and CDR2 as FYNNEI. CDR3 length: 15 amino acids. V shed 0 bases, J shed 6 bases, and the junction held 4 bases outside the gene matches. Here the CDR3 DNA reads TGTGCCAGCAGTGAAGCCCGGACAGGGGGGAAGACCCAGTACTTC. Its translation is CASSEARTGGKTQYF.

The V gene is TRBV6-5, the J gene TRBJ1-1; no reliable D call. The CDR3 is 15 residues long. The V gene lost 6 bases and the J gene lost 4 bases, with 18 bases spanning the gap. Per germline, CDR1 MNHEY and CDR2 SVGAGI. The CDR3 is CASSTDPWAGTEAFF. CDR3 DNA sequence: TGTGCCAGCAGCACTGACCCATGGGCAGGCACTGAAGCTTTCTTT.

This clone was recorded only once. This chain joins TRBV7-8 and TRBJ2-3; no clear D gene. The CDR3 extends over 12 amino acids. The germline CDR1 and CDR2 sequences are SGHVS and FQNEAQ. V was shortened by 2 bases and J by 2 bases, with 2 bases between the two germline ends. The CDR3 protein is CASSLSTDTQYF. In nucleotides, the CDR3 is TGTGCCAGCAGCTTATCCACAGATACGCAGTATTTT.

The CDR3 nucleotides are TGCAGCGTAGCAGGACAGGGACCCCACACCTTC. It codes for CSVAGQGPHTF. J is TRBJ1-2 and V is TRBV29-1; 8 bases map to TRBD1. The CDR3 loop spans 11 amino acids. V shed 6 bases, J shed 12 bases, and the junction held 9 bases outside the gene matches. Germline V gene data show CDR1 as SQVTM and CDR2 as ANQGSEA.

This clone appeared a single time. This rearrangement joins TRBV19 to TRBJ2-3; D gene ambiguous. V lost 5 bases, J lost 2 bases, and 20 bases lay in between. Germline CDR1 reads LNHDA; CDR2 reads SQIVND (reference sequence). There are 17 residues in the CDR3. The CDR3 DNA sequence: TGTGCCAGTAGTGTTACGGGTCCCCATCCATACACAGATACGCAGTATTTT. It translates to CASSVTGPHPYTDTQYF.

The rearrangement joins TRBV5-4 to TRBJ2-2; 9 positions agree with TRBD2. The J segment lost 7 bases and the V segment lost 1 base, leaving 8 bases of the junction unmatched. The germline V gene has CDR1 SGHNT and CDR2 YYREEE (reference sequence). The CDR3 sequence is 16 residues long. This CDR3 is CASSLFGSGSIGELFF. The CDR3 DNA reads TGTGCCAGCAGCTTGTTCGGTAGCGGGAGCATCGGGGAGCTGTTTTTT.

V gene TRBV30 combines with J gene TRBJ1-2, with D maybe TRBD1 (5 bases). Germline V gene lookup returns CDR1 GTSNPN and CDR2 SVGIG (reference sequence). This CDR3 is 12 amino acids long. Trimming shortened V by 3 bases and J by 3 bases, and 8 bases separated the two germline ends. CDR3: CAWSGGYYGYTF. CDR3 nucleotide sequence: TGTGCCTGGAGCGGGGGATACTATGGCTACACCTTC.

CDR3 bases: TGTGCCAGCAGCCCCGAATTGTATGAAGAAAAACTGTTTTTT. This encodes CASSPELYEEKLFF. The V and J genes are TRBV7-9 and TRBJ1-4; no firm D call. Per germline, CDR1 SEHNR and CDR2 FQNEAQ (reference sequence). V was shortened by 5 bases and J by 8 bases, with 15 bases between the two germline ends. The CDR3 contains 14 residues.

The chain recombines TRBV4-1 with TRBJ2-3; either TRBD1 or TRBD2 may supply D (5 bases each). Germline values: CDR1 MGHRA, CDR2 YSYEKL. The CDR3 extends over 18 amino acids. The V end was cut by 0 bases, the J end by 0 bases, with 16 bases between. CDR3 amino acids: CASSQDRTGTPSTDTQYF. The CDR3 DNA is TGCGCCAGCAGCCAAGATAGGACCGGGACCCCTAGCACAGATACGCAGTATTTT.

There are a few counts of this clone. This rearrangement joins TRBV5-4 to TRBJ2-7; D is undetermined. Germline values: CDR1 SGHNT, CDR2 YYREEE (reference sequence). The CDR3 runs 14 residues. The V end lost 1 base, the J end lost 1 base, and 9 bases lay between the germline ends. The CDR3 nucleotides are TGTGCCAGCAGCTTGCGGGCCGGATCCTACGAGCAGTACTTC. Amino acid sequence: CASSLRAGSYEQYF.

This clone appeared a few times. The V call is TRBV4-3, the J call TRBJ2-2, with D possibly being TRBD1 or TRBD2 (5 bases each). V was pared by 0 bases and J by 1 base, with 6 bases between. This CDR3 region has 15 residues. The V gene's germline CDR1 is LGHNA and CDR2 YSLEER. The chain's CDR3 is CASSQDGGNTGELFF. DNA of the CDR3: TGCGCCAGCAGCCAAGATGGGGGGAACACCGGGGAGCTGTTTTTT.

This chain links TRBV28 with TRBJ2-7; a weak D match, TRBD1 (5 bases). With 6 bases removed from V and 0 bases from J, the gap between germline ends came to 18 bases. There are 16 residues in the CDR3. Germline CDR1 reads MDHEN; CDR2 reads SYDVKM. The chain's CDR3 is CASSIYSWGTSYEQYF. CDR3 nucleotide sequence: TGTGCCAGCAGCATCTACAGTTGGGGCACCTCCTACGAGCAGTACTTC.

The rearrangement uses TRBV11-2 and TRBJ2-5; 9 bases line up with TRBD2. There are 14 residues in the CDR3. J was trimmed by 5 bases and V by 5 bases; bases with no gene match: 6. From germline, CDR1 is SGHAT and CDR2 FQNNGV. The CDR3 DNA reads as TGTGCCAGCAGCGCCTCCGGGACTAGCGAGACCCAGTACTTC. Translated: CASSASGTSETQYF.

The rearrangement links TRBV6-2 or TRBV6-3 to TRBJ1-5; D ambiguous. V dropped 2 bases and J dropped 5 bases, with 16 bases sitting between them. The V gene's germline CDR1 is MNHEY and CDR2 SVGEGT. The CDR3 covers 16 residues. CDR3 sequence: CASSYRPGGIHQPQHF. Written as DNA, the CDR3 is TGTGCCAGCAGTTACCGGCCTGGAGGGATCCATCAGCCCCAGCATTTT.